This T cell receptor (beta chain) was retrieved from a study of identifying expanded T cells in peripheral blood. Points from the study as a whole: Differentially abundant clones: around 1.2 between replicates, approximately 16 at approximately 14 days, less than 20 at four.

A remark on this clone: Antigen specificity is unknown.

Germline CDR1 is SGHAT and CDR2 is FQNNGV. CDR3 length: 12 amino acids. J gave up 10 bases and V 8 bases, and 7 bases lay outside the gene matches. Profiled with immunoSEQ multiplex PCR; TCRdb holds only in-frame clones, not every one. The sample includes approximately 130,000 clones, roughly 84% seen only once; the top ten take roughly 3.3%. The V call is TRBV11-2, the J call TRBJ2-4; 8 bases line up with TRBD2. Material: blood. The source is a person between 18 and 75 years old in good health. The CDR3 is CASGSGGRIQYF. CDR3 coding DNA: TGTGCCAGCGGGAGCGGGGGCCGTATTCAGTACTTC.